This TCR beta chain was identified during a study of blood T cell repertoires in COVID-19. Study summary: Researchers got acute and convalescent COVID-19 samples from the United States, Italy and Spain.

Repertoires were generated with immunoSEQ multiplex PCR, while TCRdb's copy carries only in-frame clones and drops some. The sample has some 40,000 clones; about 85% are singletons. This clone showed up many times. The specimen sequenced was peripheral blood. The receptor's source is a woman aged 80 or over with acute or convalescent COVID-19.

In nucleotides, the CDR3 is TGTGCCAGCAGCGGTCGACAGGGGGCGATTAATGGCTACACCTTC. Translated, it gives CASSGRQGAINGYTF. The rearrangement joins TRBV7-2 to TRBJ1-2, with TRBD1 matching over 10 bases. The germline V gene encodes CDR1 SGHTA and CDR2 FQGNSA. With 5 bases clipped from V and 6 bases from J, the junction kept 9 bases outside the gene matches. The CDR3 is 15 amino acids.